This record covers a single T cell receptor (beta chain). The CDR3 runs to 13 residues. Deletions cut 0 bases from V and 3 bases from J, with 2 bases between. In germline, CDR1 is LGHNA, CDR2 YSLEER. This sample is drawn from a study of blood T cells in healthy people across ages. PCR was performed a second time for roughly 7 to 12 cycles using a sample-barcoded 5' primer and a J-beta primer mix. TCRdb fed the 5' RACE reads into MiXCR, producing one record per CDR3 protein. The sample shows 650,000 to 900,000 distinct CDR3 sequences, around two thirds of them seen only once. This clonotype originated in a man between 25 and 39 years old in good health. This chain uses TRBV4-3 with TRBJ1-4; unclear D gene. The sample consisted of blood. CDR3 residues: CASSQDPNEKLFF. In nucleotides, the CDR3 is TGCGCCAGCAGCCAAGATCCTAATGAAAAACTGTTTTTT.